The source of this T cell receptor beta chain is a study of OX40 agonist ivuxolimab in advanced cancers. The CDR3 contains 12 residues. V lost 3 bases and J 5 bases, leaving 4 bases between the germline ends. The germline gives CDR1 SEHNR, CDR2 FQNEAQ (reference sequence). This clone came up once. The method was immunoSEQ multiplex PCR; TCRdb's version includes in-frame clones alone and lacks a portion of them. The sample lists 60,000 or so clones; about 86% were seen once. The rearrangement uses TRBV7-9 and TRBJ1-4, with no clear D. This TCR came from an adult with an advanced solid tumor such as melanoma, head and neck, liver or kidney cancer. Material: CD4+ or CD8+ T cells sorted from blood, obtained in a trial of the OX40 agonist ivuxolimab. The CDR3 region is CASSFPNEKLFF. The CDR3, as DNA: TGTGCCAGCAGCTTCCCAAATGAAAAACTGTTTTTT.